This T cell receptor beta chain originates from a study of T cell responses to AZD1222 COVID-19 vaccine. The CDR3 has 12 residues. The V gene lost 5 bases and the J gene lost 0 bases, with 4 bases spanning the gap. Germline CDR1 is MDHEN and CDR2 is SYDVKM. Produced via immunoSEQ multiplex PCR; TCRdb's table is partial and in-frame only. The sample has approximately 200,000 clones; approximately 94% are singletons. This receptor was taken from an adult who received the MenACWY meningococcal vaccine as a control. This rearrangement joins TRBV28 to TRBJ1-2, with D hard to call. Sequences were derived from peripheral blood, sampled 28 days after the second dose of the MenACWY control vaccine. The CDR3 here is CASSTANYGYTF. The CDR3 DNA sequence: TGTGCCAGCAGTACAGCTAACTATGGCTACACCTTC.